The rows below give T cell receptor beta chains drawn from one sample of a study of PD-L1 blockade in urothelial cancer. Profiling relied on immunoSEQ multiplex PCR, and the TCRdb table lists in-frame clones only, not all of them. The sample lists about 130,000 clones, 86% occurring once. The source was PBMCs, collected around atezolizumab (anti-PD-L1) treatment. These TCRs come from a middle-aged man with urothelial cancer. CDR3s include the opening cysteine and the closing phenylalanine or tryptophan. Fields, in order: clone size, J gene, V gene, D gene, CDR3 DNA, CDR3 protein. A D gene is named only where the DNA matches it firmly. Expanded clones are given a class, and other clones once, few, many or no size at all.

.	TRBJ2-5	TRBV20-1	.	TGCAGTGCCCTAGGTCGCGAGACCCAGTACTTC	CSALGRETQYF
.	TRBJ1-1	TRBV7-2	.	TGTGCCAGCAGCTGGACCAGGGACACTGAAGCTTTCTTT	CASSWTRDTEAFF
.	TRBJ2-6	TRBV10-3	.	TGTGCCATCAGTGAGGCAGGGGCTGGGGCCAACGTCCTGACTTTC	CAISEAGAGANVLTF
few	TRBJ2-7	TRBV18	TRBD2	TGTGCCAGCTCACCTTCAGAAAGCGGGAGGATCTACGAGCAGTACTTC	CASSPSESGRIYEQYF
.	TRBJ2-2	TRBV28	.	TGTGCCAGCCGTGGGGGGGCCCTTTCGAACACCGGGGAGCTGTTTTTT	CASRGGALSNTGELFF
once	TRBJ1-5	TRBV19	.	TGTGCCAGTAGTATACCCGGGGTGGGCAATCAGCCCCAGCATTTT	CASSIPGVGNQPQHF
.	TRBJ2-2	TRBV28	.	TGTGCCAGCAGGGACGGAGGACTTAACACCGGGGAGCTGTTTTTT	CASRDGGLNTGELFF
.	TRBJ1-3	TRBV6-5	.	TGTGCCAGCAGTGACAGTAACTCTGGAAACACCATATATTTT	CASSDSNSGNTIYF
.	TRBJ2-5	TRBV27	TRBD1	TGTGCCAGCAGAACAGGGGGAGAGACCCAGTACTTC	CASRTGGETQYF
.	TRBJ2-1	TRBV10-2	.	TGCGCCAGCAACCCGGGTAATGAGCAGTTCTTC	CASNPGNEQFF
.	TRBJ1-5	TRBV6-6	.	TGTGCCAGCAGGGGGGAGGGTTATGAGGGACAGCCCCAGCATTTT	CASRGEGYEGQPQHF
.	TRBJ2-1	TRBV9	TRBD2	TGTGCCAGCAGCCCAGGGACTAGCGGGAGGCCCTATGAGCAGTTCTTC	CASSPGTSGRPYEQFF
once	TRBJ2-1	TRBV6-1	.	TGTGCCAGCAGTGTCCAGACTCAAATTTACAATGAGCAGTTCTTC	CASSVQTQIYNEQFF
.	TRBJ1-6	TRBV7-2	.	TGTGCCAGCAGTCGCTTTGGAACAGAAAATTCACCCCTCCACTTT	CASSRFGTENSPLHF
.	TRBJ1-1	TRBV27	.	TGTGCCAGCAGTTTTATGGGGACGGGAGGTACTGAAGCTTTCTTT	CASSFMGTGGTEAFF
.	TRBJ2-3	TRBV4-1	TRBD2	TGCGCCAGCAGCCAAGAAGGAGAGGCGGGGGTCACAGATACGCAGTATTTT	CASSQEGEAGVTDTQYF
.	TRBJ2-7	TRBV7-3	TRBD2	TGTGCCAGCAGCTTAACGGCGGGACTAGCGGACGAGCAGTACTTC	CASSLTAGLADEQYF
once	TRBJ2-3	TRBV4-2	TRBD2	TGTGCCAGCAGCCAAGCCCCAGCGGGAGATACGGATACGCAGTATTTT	CASSQAPAGDTDTQYF
.	TRBJ1-1	TRBV19	.	TGTGCCAGTAGTGCCTACAGAGGGTTCATGAACACTGAAGCTTTCTTT	CASSAYRGFMNTEAFF
.	TRBJ1-5	TRBV2	.	TGTGCCAGCAGAGCCCCCCCCGGCAATCAGCCCCAGCATTTT	CASRAPPGNQPQHF
.	TRBJ2-7	TRBV21-1	.	TGTGCCAGCAGCAATCTTTCTCGGCGGGGGCGGCCAGGGGAGCAGTACTTC	CASSNLSRRGRPGEQYF
.	TRBJ1-1	TRBV18	.	TGTGCCAGCTCACCTACACAAGAGAACACTGAAGCTTTCTTT	CASSPTQENTEAFF
.	TRBJ1-1	TRBV6-5	TRBD1	TGTGCCAGCAGTTCCCATGGGACAGGGGATACTGAAGCTTTCTTT	CASSSHGTGDTEAFF
.	TRBJ2-7	TRBV5-1	.	TGCGCCAGCAGACCTCTTACTAGCTACGAGCAGTACTTC	CASRPLTSYEQYF
.	TRBJ2-3	TRBV10-3	.	TGTGCCATCAGTGAGGCTCTCGGGGTCGGAACAGATACGCAGTATTTT	CAISEALGVGTDTQYF
once	TRBJ2-7	TRBV4-2	.	TGTGCCAGCAGCCAGACAGACCGCTACGAGCAGTACTTC	CASSQTDRYEQYF
.	TRBJ1-6	TRBV30	.	TGTGCCTGGACTGGGTTAGGGGGTTCACCCCTCCACTTT	CAWTGLGGSPLHF
.	TRBJ2-7	TRBV6-5	.	TGTGCCAGCAGTTCGACAGGCAAGTTCCCCTACGAGCAGTACTTC	CASSSTGKFPYEQYF
once	TRBJ2-1	TRBV18	TRBD1	TGTGCCAGCTCACCTGGGACAGGGGGACTAAATGAGCAGTTCTTC	CASSPGTGGLNEQFF
.	TRBJ2-3	TRBV6-1	TRBD1	TGTGCCAGCAGTACAGGGGGCGGGAGAACAGATACGCAGTATTTT	CASSTGGGRTDTQYF
.	TRBJ1-6	TRBV11-2	.	TGTGCCAGCAGCTTTGGCTGGGCCCGATATAATTCACCCCTCCACTTT	CASSFGWARYNSPLHF
few	TRBJ1-2	TRBV19	TRBD1	TGTGCCAGTAGTGCGACAGGGCGGGACTATGGCTACACCTTC	CASSATGRDYGYTF
.	TRBJ1-1	TRBV6-1	.	TGTGCCAGCAGACCGACGGGGAACACTGAAGCTTTCTTT	CASRPTGNTEAFF
.	TRBJ2-3	TRBV5-1	.	TGCGCCAGCAGCCTTATGAGGGCCCACGGGCCGGATACGCAGTATTTT	CASSLMRAHGPDTQYF
.	TRBJ2-1	TRBV5-8	.	TGTGCCAGCAGCTTACTAGTGAATGAGCAGTTCTTC	CASSLLVNEQFF
.	TRBJ2-7	TRBV15	.	TGTGCCACCAGCGGACGCCGGGACAAGACCTACGAGCAGTACTTC	CATSGRRDKTYEQYF
.	TRBJ2-1	TRBV4-2	TRBD2	TGTGCCAGCAGGCAACTAGCGGGAGGTAATGAGCAGTTCTTC	CASRQLAGGNEQFF
.	TRBJ2-6	TRBV7-3	TRBD1	TGTGCCAGCAGCCCACAGGGGTCTGGGGCCAACGTCCTGACTTTC	CASSPQGSGANVLTF
.	TRBJ1-2	TRBV18	.	TGTGCCAGCTCACCTCTCGGGGTGGGAGGCTACACCTTC	CASSPLGVGGYTF
.	TRBJ1-6	TRBV18	.	TGTGCCAGCTCACAAAGTGCCTACTATAATTCACCCCTCCACTTT	CASSQSAYYNSPLHF
.	TRBJ2-1	TRBV4-2	TRBD2	TGTGCCAGCAGCCACGCGACTAGCGGCTACAATGAGCAGTTCTTC	CASSHATSGYNEQFF
.	TRBJ1-4	TRBV7-8	.	TGTGCCAGCAGCCCACGGTTTGAAAAACTGTTTTTT	CASSPRFEKLFF
.	TRBJ2-6	TRBV2	.	TGTGCCAGCAAGAGCTCTGGGGCCAACGTCCTGACTTTC	CASKSSGANVLTF
.	TRBJ2-3	TRBV5-1	TRBD2	TGCGCCAGCAGCTTGTCCGAAGTGAGCAGCGGGAACACAGATACGCAGTATTTT	CASSLSEVSSGNTDTQYF
.	TRBJ2-5	TRBV30	.	TGTGCCTGGAGTGTACAGGCAGGGATGGAGACCCAGTACTTC	CAWSVQAGMETQYF
.	TRBJ1-3	TRBV5-1	TRBD1	TGCGCCAGCAGCGACAACAGGGGGGACACCATATATTTT	CASSDNRGDTIYF
.	TRBJ2-1	TRBV6-4	TRBD2	TGTGCCAGCAGTGCCCAGGGACTAGGAGGCAATGAGCAGTTCTTC	CASSAQGLGGNEQFF
.	TRBJ2-3	TRBV18	.	TGTGCCAGCTCACCACCGTCACTAGCAGCAGATACGCAGTATTTT	CASSPPSLAADTQYF
.	TRBJ1-5	TRBV28	.	TGTGCCACCAAAGGGGGTCAGCCCCAGCATTTT	CATKGGQPQHF
.	TRBJ2-1	TRBV11-3	TRBD2	TGTGCCAGCAGCTTAGTGGGGACTAGCGTTAAAAATGAGCAGTTCTTC	CASSLVGTSVKNEQFF
.	TRBJ2-7	TRBV19	TRBD2	TGTGCCAGTAGTGCGGGAGGGCTGGTGTACGAGCAGTACTTC	CASSAGGLVYEQYF
.	TRBJ2-3	TRBV19	.	TGTGCCAGTGGCCTAGCGTCCACCGCAGATACGCAGTATTTT	CASGLASTADTQYF